Sequencing of this T cell receptor (beta chain) was carried out in a study of T cells after yellow fever vaccination (dated by TCRdb to the late 2010s). Describing the broader study: The SMART-Seq v4 Ultra Low Input RNA kit was used to prepare libraries from fractions with low cell numbers. To track T-cell clones before and after primary and booster YFV17D yellow fever vaccination, bulk TCR alpha and beta repertoires were sequenced longitudinally. Two healthy male donors, one aged 18 to 30 and one aged 30 to 40 years, made up the cohort. Blood was collected at multiple timepoints before and after primary and secondary immunization, and bulk PBMC replicates and cell subsets were isolated. On the study overall, not on this receptor specifically: Most clones expanded after primary vaccination (almost 97% of CD4 and roughly 88% of CD8) were re-detected after the booster, suggesting that broad memory maintenance occurred. Only a couple of donors were included in the study, so the extent to which the findings can be generalized is limited. A small share of clonotypes occurred in both CD4 and CD8 compartments, likely arising from convergent recombination. Computational filtering was required because FACS-sorted repertoires could contain abundant contaminating clonotypes from the bulk population. The secondary T-cell response was weaker than the primary response but faster, peaking on day 5 instead of day 15.

About this clonotype itself: Its antigen specificity is not known. The sample holds no much larger clone one base away, and base qualities are not on file.

Synthesis of TCR cDNA relied on 5'RACE template switching, a step that introduced a universal primer site along with unique molecular identifiers. cDNA synthesis was primed from both the TCR alpha and TCR beta constant segments. Library amplification involved two PCR steps, and the second step added sample barcodes and sequencing adapters. Sequencing of libraries was performed on Illumina HiSeq 2500 (2x100 bp) or NovaSeq (2x150 bp). In the original analysis: Demultiplexing of reads and collapsing into UMI consensus sequences were performed with MIGEC, and V(D)J alignment was carried out with MiXCR. Using edgeR on replicate PBMC samples, clonotypes were called vaccine-responding if FDR was below 0.01 and the log2 fold change was above 5 up to day 15. CD4 or CD8 identity was assigned to each bulk clonotype according to whether the clonotype was present at higher abundance in the sequenced CD4 repertoire or the sequenced CD8 repertoire. The raw public reads went through TCRdb reprocessing: fastp at Q25, MiXCR clone calling, in-frame beta chains kept. CDR3 protein duplicates are merged, each entry listing the most common genes and DNA. TCRdb's processing, not the study's, gives the V and J calls here. Here the sample has roughly 300,000 distinct CDR3 sequences; roughly 7.5% occur a single time. The top ten constitute around 17% of the sample.

Taken with the paper, the label for treatment or condition translates to: live attenuated yellow fever vaccine strain. Two biological replicates of bulk PBMCs were collected at each blood-draw timepoint. PBMCs were isolated from peripheral blood using a standard Ficoll-Paque protocol. TriZol was used to extract RNA from bulk PBMCs, CD4 and CD8 fractions, and dextramer-positive and dextramer-negative fractions. Per the germline V gene, SGHVS is the CDR1 and FNYEAQ is the CDR2. From the cysteine through the phenylalanine, the CDR3 covers 16 amino acids. Here the CDR3 DNA is all that survives: 48 bases in frame from base 1. V is pared back by 2 bases and J by 1 base, with 9 bases lying between the germline termini.

The material sequenced was PBMCs, taken roughly 47 days after the first yellow fever vaccination. The V and J genes are TRBV7-6 and TRBJ2-6; the D gene cannot be resolved reliably. This receptor was taken from a man between 18 and 35 years old who received the YFV17D yellow fever vaccine. The CDR3 reads CASSLTDSSGANVLTF. The DNA sequence is as follows: TGTGCCAGCAGCTTAACGGATAGTTCTGGGGCCAACGTCCTGACTTTC.